The present entry profiles one TCR beta chain with its context. The repertoire was sequenced with immunoSEQ multiplex PCR; TCRdb's copy has only in-frame clones and lacks some. Of about 35,000 clones in the sample, less than 85% were seen once. Germline V gene sequence: CDR1 MNHNY, CDR2 SVGAGI (reference sequence). Trimming stripped 2 bases from V and 4 bases from J, with 2 bases between. The CDR3 extends over 11 amino acids. These data belong to a study of OX40 agonist ivuxolimab in advanced cancers. V gene TRBV6-6 combines with J gene TRBJ1-1; D is unclear. The sample consisted of CD4+ or CD8+ T cells sorted from blood, taken in a trial of the OX40 agonist ivuxolimab. This TCR was recovered from an adult with an advanced solid tumor such as melanoma, head and neck, liver or kidney cancer. The CDR3 protein is CASSYGTEAFF. In nucleotides, the CDR3 is TGTGCCAGCAGTTACGGCACTGAAGCTTTCTTT.